Included here is one T cell receptor beta chain sequence, with context. Its antigen is currently unknown. Germline-derived CDR1 and CDR2 are SGDLS and YYNGEE. The CDR3 loop spans 15 amino acids. Trimming pared 0 bases from V and 8 bases from J, leaving 15 bases between. These data belong to a study of response to subunit inactivated influenza vaccine. TCRdb passed the RT-PCR reads through MiXCR, listing each CDR3 protein once. Of 650,000 to 850,000 distinct CDR3 sequences listed, over 11% are singletons. General observations from the study: A suggestion made by the authors is that each seasonal influenza vaccination recruits few new T cells.

This sequence originates from a man over 45 who received an inactivated influenza vaccine. The sequencing here drew on PBMCs from blood, taken around 15 days before vaccination. V and J are TRBV9 and TRBJ2-1, with a tentative D call TRBD2 (7 bases). CDR3 residues: CASSVGPGGADEQFF. The CDR3 nucleotides read TGTGCCAGCAGCGTAGGTCCGGGGGGCGCGGATGAGCAGTTCTTC.